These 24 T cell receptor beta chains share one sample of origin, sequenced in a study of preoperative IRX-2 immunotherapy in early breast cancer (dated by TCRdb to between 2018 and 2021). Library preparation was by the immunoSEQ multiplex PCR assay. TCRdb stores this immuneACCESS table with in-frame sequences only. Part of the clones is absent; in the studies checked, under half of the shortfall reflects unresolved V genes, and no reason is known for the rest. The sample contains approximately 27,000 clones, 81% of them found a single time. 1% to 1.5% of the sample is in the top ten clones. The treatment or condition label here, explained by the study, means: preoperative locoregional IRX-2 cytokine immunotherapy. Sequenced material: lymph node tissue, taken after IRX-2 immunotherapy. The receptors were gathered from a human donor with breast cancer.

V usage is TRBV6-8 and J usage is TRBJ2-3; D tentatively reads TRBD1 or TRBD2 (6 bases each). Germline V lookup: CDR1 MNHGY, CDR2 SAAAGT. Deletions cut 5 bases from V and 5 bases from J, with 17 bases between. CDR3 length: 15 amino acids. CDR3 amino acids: CASSKQGGGGDTQYF. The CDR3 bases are TGTGCCAGCAGTAAACAGGGAGGTGGGGGAGATACGCAGTATTTT.

The CDR3 reads CATSSRQASNTGELFF. DNA for the CDR3: TGTGCCACCAGCAGTAGACAGGCCTCGAACACCGGGGAGCTGTTTTTT. The rearrangement joins TRBV15 to TRBJ2-2; D might be TRBD1 (6 bases). Between the trimmed V and J ends, which lost 3 bases and 0 bases, there was a span of 11 bases. Per germline, CDR1 LNHNV and CDR2 YYDKDF (reference sequence). The CDR3 totals 16 residues.

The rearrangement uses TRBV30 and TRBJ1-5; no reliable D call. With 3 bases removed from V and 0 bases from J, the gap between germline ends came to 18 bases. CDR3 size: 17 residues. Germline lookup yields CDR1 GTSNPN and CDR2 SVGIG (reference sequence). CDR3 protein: CAWSPTWTVDSNQPQHF. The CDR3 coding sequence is TGTGCCTGGAGCCCCACCTGGACGGTGGATAGCAATCAGCCCCAGCATTTT.

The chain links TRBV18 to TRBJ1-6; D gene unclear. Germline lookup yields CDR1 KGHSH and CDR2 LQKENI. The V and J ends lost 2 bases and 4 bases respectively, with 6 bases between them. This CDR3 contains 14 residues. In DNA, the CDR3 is TGTGCCAGCTCACCAGCAGCATATAATTCACCCCTCCACTTT. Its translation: CASSPAAYNSPLHF.

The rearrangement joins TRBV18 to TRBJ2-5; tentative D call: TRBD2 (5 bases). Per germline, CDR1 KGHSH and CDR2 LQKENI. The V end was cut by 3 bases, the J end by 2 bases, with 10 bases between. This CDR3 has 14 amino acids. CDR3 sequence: CASSPLSGQETQYF. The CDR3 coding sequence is TGTGCCAGCTCACCCTTATCGGGGCAAGAGACCCAGTACTTC.

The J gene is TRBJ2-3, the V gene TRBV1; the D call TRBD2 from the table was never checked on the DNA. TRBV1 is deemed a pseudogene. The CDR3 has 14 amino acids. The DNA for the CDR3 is TGCGCCAGCAGTCGGGGGGTCGGCACAGATACGCAGTATTTT. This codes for CASSRGVGTDTQYF.

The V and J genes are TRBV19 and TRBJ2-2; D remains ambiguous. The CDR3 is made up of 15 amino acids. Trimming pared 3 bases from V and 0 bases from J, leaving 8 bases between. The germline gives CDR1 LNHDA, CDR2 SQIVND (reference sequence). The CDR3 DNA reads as TGTGCCAGTAGTATCGTTCAGACGAACACCGGGGAGCTGTTTTTT. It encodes CASSIVQTNTGELFF.

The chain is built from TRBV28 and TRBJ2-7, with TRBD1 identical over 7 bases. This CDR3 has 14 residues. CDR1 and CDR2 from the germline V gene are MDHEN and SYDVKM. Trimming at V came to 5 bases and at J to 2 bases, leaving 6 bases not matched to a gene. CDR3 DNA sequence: TGTGCCAGCAGTCCGGGACAGATTACCTACGAGCAGTACGTC. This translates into CASSPGQITYEQYV.

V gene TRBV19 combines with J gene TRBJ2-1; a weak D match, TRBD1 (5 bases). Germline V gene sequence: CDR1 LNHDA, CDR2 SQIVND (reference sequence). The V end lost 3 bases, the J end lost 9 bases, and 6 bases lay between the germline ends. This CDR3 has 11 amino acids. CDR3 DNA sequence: TGTGCCAGTAGTATCCAGGGTGAGCAGTTCTTC. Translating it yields CASSIQGEQFF.

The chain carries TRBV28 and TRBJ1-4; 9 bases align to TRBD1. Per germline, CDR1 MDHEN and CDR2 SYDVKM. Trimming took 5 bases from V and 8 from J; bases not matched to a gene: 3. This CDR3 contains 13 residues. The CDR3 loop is CASSTGGREKLFF. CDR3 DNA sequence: TGTGCCAGCAGTACAGGGGGCCGGGAAAAACTGTTTTTT.

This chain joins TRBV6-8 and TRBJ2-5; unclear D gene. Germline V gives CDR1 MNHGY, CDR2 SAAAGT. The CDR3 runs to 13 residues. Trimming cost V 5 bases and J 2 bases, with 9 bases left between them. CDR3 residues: CASSPVRQETQYF. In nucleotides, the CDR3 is TGTGCCAGCAGTCCCGTTAGGCAAGAGACCCAGTACTTC.

CDR3 in DNA: TGTGCCAGTAGTATTGGTGCGGGAAAAGCTCTCCAAGAGACCCAGTACTTC. This gives the protein CASSIGAGKALQETQYF. The chain recombines TRBV19 with TRBJ2-5; TRBD2 might be the D (6 bases). CDR3 length: 17 amino acids. Trimming pared 3 bases from V and 1 base from J, leaving 18 bases between. CDR1 LNHDA and CDR2 SQIVND come from the germline V gene (reference sequence).

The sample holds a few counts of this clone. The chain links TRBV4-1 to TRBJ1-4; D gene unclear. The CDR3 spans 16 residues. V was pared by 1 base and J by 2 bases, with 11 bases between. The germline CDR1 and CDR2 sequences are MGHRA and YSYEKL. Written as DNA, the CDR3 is TGCGCCAGCAGCCAAGCGCGGGCCGCCACTAATGAAAAACTGTTTTTT. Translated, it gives CASSQARAATNEKLFF.

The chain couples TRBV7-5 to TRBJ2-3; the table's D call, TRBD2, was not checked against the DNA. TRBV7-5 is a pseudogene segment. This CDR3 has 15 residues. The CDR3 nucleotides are TGTGCCAGCAGCTTGCGGGGGGGTTACACAGATACGCAGTATTTT. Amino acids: CASSLRGGYTDTQYF.

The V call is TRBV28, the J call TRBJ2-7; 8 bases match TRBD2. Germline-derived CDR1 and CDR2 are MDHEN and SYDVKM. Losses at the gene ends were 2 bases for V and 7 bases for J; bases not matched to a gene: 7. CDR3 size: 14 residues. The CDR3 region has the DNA TGTGCCAGCAGTTTAACCGGGACTAGGGGGGAGCAGTACGTC. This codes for CASSLTGTRGEQYV.

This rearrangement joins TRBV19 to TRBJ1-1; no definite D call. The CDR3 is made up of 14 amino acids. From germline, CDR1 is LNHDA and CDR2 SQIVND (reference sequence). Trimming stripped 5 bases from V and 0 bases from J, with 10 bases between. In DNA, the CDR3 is TGTGCCAGTAGTTACCAACCCTTGAACACTGAAGCTTTCTTT. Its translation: CASSYQPLNTEAFF.

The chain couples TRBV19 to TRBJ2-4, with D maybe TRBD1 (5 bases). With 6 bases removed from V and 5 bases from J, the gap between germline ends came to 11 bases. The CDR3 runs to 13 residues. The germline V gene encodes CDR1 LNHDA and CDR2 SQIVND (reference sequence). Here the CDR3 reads CASSWQGENIQYF. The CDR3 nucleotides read TGTGCCAGTAGCTGGCAAGGGGAAAACATTCAGTACTTC.

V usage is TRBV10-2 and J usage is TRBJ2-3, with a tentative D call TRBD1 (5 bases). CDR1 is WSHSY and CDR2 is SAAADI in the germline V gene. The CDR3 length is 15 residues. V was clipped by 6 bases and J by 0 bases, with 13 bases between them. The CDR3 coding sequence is TGCGCCAGCAGGGACATTCGCTATAGCACAGATACGCAGTATTTT. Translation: CASRDIRYSTDTQYF.

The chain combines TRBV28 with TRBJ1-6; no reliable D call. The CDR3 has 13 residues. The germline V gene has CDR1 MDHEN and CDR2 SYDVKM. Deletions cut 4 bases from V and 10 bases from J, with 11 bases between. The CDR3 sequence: CASSSPMESPLHF. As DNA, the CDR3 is TGTGCCAGCAGTTCACCGATGGAGTCACCCCTCCACTTT.

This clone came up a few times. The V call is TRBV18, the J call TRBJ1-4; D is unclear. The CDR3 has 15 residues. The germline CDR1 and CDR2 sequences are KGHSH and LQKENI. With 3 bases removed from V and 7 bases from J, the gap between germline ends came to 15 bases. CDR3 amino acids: CASSPQEGLGEKLFF. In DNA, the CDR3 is TGTGCCAGCTCACCCCAAGAGGGTTTAGGTGAAAAACTGTTTTTT.

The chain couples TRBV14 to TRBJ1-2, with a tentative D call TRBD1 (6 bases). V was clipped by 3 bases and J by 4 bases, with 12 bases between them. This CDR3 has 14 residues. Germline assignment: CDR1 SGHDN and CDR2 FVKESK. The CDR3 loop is CASSHYGQRYGYTF. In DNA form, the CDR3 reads TGTGCCAGCAGCCACTACGGACAGCGCTATGGCTACACCTTC.

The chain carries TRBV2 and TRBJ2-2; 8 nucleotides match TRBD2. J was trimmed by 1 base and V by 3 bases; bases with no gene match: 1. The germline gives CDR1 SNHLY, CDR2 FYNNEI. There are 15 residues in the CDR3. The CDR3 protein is CASSELAGNTGELFF. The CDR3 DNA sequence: TGTGCCAGCAGTGAGCTAGCGGGGAACACCGGGGAGCTGTTTTTT. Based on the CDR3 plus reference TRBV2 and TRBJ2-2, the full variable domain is EPEVTQTPSHQVTQMGQEVILRCVPISNHLYFYWYRQILGQKVEFLVSFYNNEISEKSEIFDDQFSVERPDGSNFTLKIRSTKLEDSAMYFCASSELAGNTGELFFGEGSRLTVL.

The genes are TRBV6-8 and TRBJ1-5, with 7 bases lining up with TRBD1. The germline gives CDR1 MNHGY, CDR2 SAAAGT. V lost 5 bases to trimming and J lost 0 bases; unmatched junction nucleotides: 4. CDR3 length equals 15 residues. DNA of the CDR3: TGTGCCAGCAGTGACAGGGTTTATAGCAATCAGCCCCAGCATTTT. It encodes CASSDRVYSNQPQHF.

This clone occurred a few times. In DNA, the CDR3 is TGTGCCACCAGACCCGGGACAGGGAGCGGGGGGCAGTACTTC. Translation gives CATRPGTGSGGQYF. The genes are TRBV15 and TRBJ2-7; a weak D match, TRBD1 (9 bases). The germline CDR1 and CDR2 sequences are LNHNV and YYDKDF (reference sequence). The CDR3 is made up of 14 amino acids. Trimming cost V 6 bases and J 9 bases, with 21 bases left between them. The variable domain in full, with the rest retrieved from reference TRBV15 and TRBJ2-7, is DAMVIQNPRYQVTQFGKPVTLSCSQTLNHNVMYWYQQKSSQAPKLLFHYYDKDFNNEADTPDNFQSRRPNTSFCFLDIRSPGLGDTAMYLCATRPGTGSGGQYFGPGTRLTVT.